These 12 T cell receptor beta chains came from one sample sequenced in a study of CD8+ T cells in alopecia areata. As the sequencing template, cDNA was produced by extracting RNA and reverse transcribing it. TCRdb keeps only in-frame clones here, not all; method: immunoSEQ multiplex PCR. The table includes roughly 230,000 clones, roughly 44% detected once. Described treatment: oral pan-JAK inhibitor, 5-10 mg twice daily. This specimen consisted of CD4+ T cells sorted from blood, obtained around week 37, from a patient treated with tofacitinib. The source of these receptors is a human donor with alopecia areata.

This clone was observed a few times. V and J are TRBV7-2 and TRBJ1-1; no definite D call. Trimming stripped 5 bases from V and 0 bases from J, with 7 bases between. Germline-derived CDR1 and CDR2 are SGHTA and FQGNSA. This CDR3 comprises 13 residues. In nucleotides, the CDR3 is TGTGCCAGCAGCCCCCAAATGAACACTGAAGCTTTCTTT. Amino acids: CASSPQMNTEAFF.

V gene TRBV18 combines with J gene TRBJ2-1; 10 bases are a match to TRBD2. Germline assignment: CDR1 KGHSH and CDR2 LQKENI. The ends lost 4 bases at V and 2 bases at J; junction bases unmatched: 8. This CDR3 spans 17 amino acids. The chain's CDR3 is CASSREGTSAAYNEQFF. The CDR3 nucleotides read TGTGCCAGCTCACGAGAGGGGACTAGCGCTGCCTACAATGAGCAGTTCTTC.

This clone was seen a few times. The chain recombines TRBV2 with TRBJ2-2, with TRBD2 as a possible D gene (6 bases). The CDR3 runs to 15 residues. The germline gives CDR1 SNHLY, CDR2 FYNNEI. V lost 7 bases and J 4 bases, leaving 16 bases between the germline ends. The CDR3 sequence is CASKMRDSGTGELFF. CDR3 nucleotides: TGTGCCAGCAAAATGCGGGACTCCGGCACCGGGGAGCTGTTTTTT.

The chain uses TRBV5-8 and TRBJ2-1; maybe TRBD2 (5 bases). Trimming cost V 7 bases and J 0 bases, with 14 bases left between them. Germline-derived CDR1 and CDR2 are SGHTS and YDEGEE. This CDR3 contains 15 residues. CDR3 amino acids: CASGSGRSSYNEQFF. DNA for the CDR3: TGTGCCAGCGGAAGCGGTCGAAGCTCCTACAATGAGCAGTTCTTC. The complete variable domain, with remaining parts taken from reference TRBV5-8 and TRBJ2-1, reads EAGVTQSPTHLIKTRGQQATLRCSPISGHTSVYWYQQALGLGLQFLLWYDEGEERNRGNFPPRFSGRQFPNYSSELNVNALELEDSALYLCASGSGRSSYNEQFFGPGTRLTVL.

The V and J genes are TRBV28 and TRBJ2-3, with D possibly called TRBD1 or TRBD2 (6 bases each). In germline, CDR1 is MDHEN, CDR2 SYDVKM. Trimming removed 11 bases from V and 2 bases from J, with 11 bases in between. The CDR3 runs 12 residues. CDR3 DNA: TGTGCCTGGAGGGGACACACAGATACGCAGTATTTT. This gives the protein CAWRGHTDTQYF.

The V and J genes are TRBV6-6 and TRBJ1-2; D is perhaps TRBD1 (5 bases). The CDR3 consists of 14 residues. In germline, CDR1 is MNHNY, CDR2 SVGAGI (reference sequence). With 4 bases removed from V and 5 bases from J, the gap between germline ends came to 14 bases. CDR3 DNA sequence: TGTGCCAGCAGTTTGCAGGGACGGATTTATGGCTACACCTTC. Amino acids: CASSLQGRIYGYTF.

The J gene is TRBJ2-2, the V gene TRBV6-5; the D gene is possibly TRBD2 (5 bases). From germline, CDR1 is MNHEY and CDR2 SVGAGI. CDR3 length: 16 residues. V was clipped by 4 bases and J by 4 bases, with 16 bases between them. CDR3 region: CASSFTTTMGTGELFF. The CDR3 bases are TGTGCCAGCAGTTTCACGACTACCATGGGCACCGGGGAGCTGTTTTTT.

The chain has TRBV10-3 and TRBJ2-3; tentative D call: TRBD2 (5 bases). Germline CDR1 ENHRY, CDR2 SYGVKD. V was shortened by 6 bases and J by 4 bases, with 8 bases between the two germline ends. The CDR3 contains 12 residues. CDR3: CAISPRADTQYF. In DNA form, the CDR3 reads TGTGCCATCAGCCCGAGGGCAGATACGCAGTATTTT.

The chain links TRBV27 to TRBJ2-3, with TRBD2 matching 8 bases. From germline, CDR1 is MNHEY and CDR2 SMNVEV (reference sequence). The CDR3 sequence is 15 residues long. V lost 5 bases to trimming and J lost 2 bases; unmatched junction nucleotides: 6. The CDR3 sequence is CASSGVAGFTDTQYF. The CDR3 bases are TGTGCCAGCAGTGGAGTAGCGGGGTTCACAGATACGCAGTATTTT.

This sequence joins TRBV25-1 and TRBJ1-2; D possibly corresponds to TRBD1 (5 bases). Germline V gene data show CDR1 as MGHDK and CDR2 as SYGVNS. The CDR3 contains 13 residues. V was shortened by 4 bases and J by 8 bases, with 14 bases between the two germline ends. The CDR3 is CASSGGTRAGYTF. The CDR3 DNA reads TGTGCCAGCAGTGGCGGGACTAGGGCGGGCTACACCTTC.

Judged by abundance, this clone is medium-sized. This chain joins TRBV10-3 and TRBJ2-1, with unresolved D. The germline V gene encodes CDR1 ENHRY and CDR2 SYGVKD. V lost 4 bases and J 9 bases, leaving 13 bases between the germline ends. The CDR3 has 13 residues. Here the CDR3 DNA reads TGTGCCATCAGTGCCCCCCGGTTGGTTGAGCAGTTCTTC. It codes for CAISAPRLVEQFF.

The chain is built from TRBV18 and TRBJ2-6; no firm D call. Germline values: CDR1 KGHSH, CDR2 LQKENI. V lost 3 bases and J lost 0, with 6 bases in between. The CDR3 runs to 15 residues. In DNA form, the CDR3 reads TGTGCCAGCTCACCGGGCGGCTCTGGGGCCAACGTCCTGACTTTC. Translated: CASSPGGSGANVLTF.